What follows are 15 T cell receptor beta chains derived from one specimen sequenced in a study of PD-1 blockade in mismatch repair-deficient tumors. Measured with immunoSEQ multiplex PCR; TCRdb has only the in-frame clones, and not every one. The repertoire includes 120,000 or so clones, roughly 86% of them detected once, and roughly 12% sits in the top ten. This sample comprised peripheral blood, obtained approximately 72 weeks after starting pembrolizumab. These receptors were collected from an adult with mismatch repair-deficient cancer.

The chain is built from TRBV28 and TRBJ2-7; perhaps TRBD1 as D (5 bases). V was clipped by 7 bases and J by 4 bases, with 11 bases between them. Germline V gene data show CDR1 as MDHEN and CDR2 as SYDVKM. This CDR3 comprises 12 residues. CDR3: CASTGRGYEQYF. The CDR3, as DNA: TGTGCCAGCACAGGTAGGGGTTACGAGCAGTACTTC.

This clone was seen once. This chain connects TRBV6-5 to TRBJ2-1, with D perhaps matching TRBD1 (6 bases). Deletions cut 10 bases from V and 4 bases from J, with 14 bases between. The CDR3 runs to 13 residues. Germline assignment: CDR1 MNHEY and CDR2 SVGAGI. This CDR3 is CATSGTSYNEQFF. CDR3 DNA: TGTGCCACGTCCGGGACATCTTACAATGAGCAGTTCTTC.

The gene calls are TRBV18 and TRBJ2-1, with TRBD2 matching over 7 bases. J gave up 4 bases and V 0 bases, and 6 bases lay outside the gene matches. Germline V gene data show CDR1 as KGHSH and CDR2 as LQKENI. This CDR3 comprises 16 residues. The CDR3 spells CASSPPPREIYNEQFF. The CDR3 bases are TGTGCCAGCTCACCACCGCCGCGGGAGATTTACAATGAGCAGTTCTTC. Complete variable domain (other parts from reference TRBV18 and TRBJ2-1): NAGVMQNPRHLVRRRGQEARLRCSPMKGHSHVYWYRQLPEEGLKFMVYLQKENIIDESGMPKERFSAEFPKEGPSILRIQQVVRGDSAAYFCASSPPPREIYNEQFFGPGTRLTVL.

The rearrangement links TRBV15 to TRBJ2-3; perhaps TRBD2 as D (5 bases). The CDR3 runs to 16 residues. The V and J ends lost 4 bases and 1 base respectively, with 15 bases between them. Per the germline V gene, CDR1 is LNHNV and CDR2 is YYDKDF (reference sequence). Here the CDR3 reads CATSTYARAGTDTQYF. For the CDR3, the DNA is TGTGCCACCAGCACCTACGCGAGGGCGGGCACAGATACGCAGTATTTT.

The chain employs TRBV10-3 and TRBJ1-3; 8 nucleotides line up with TRBD1. The CDR3 has 17 residues. Unmatched junction bases numbered 7, after V lost 3 bases and J lost 0 bases. CDR1 and CDR2 from the germline V gene are ENHRY and SYGVKD. The CDR3 protein is CAISEQGQDFSGNTIYF. The CDR3 region has the DNA TGTGCCATCAGTGAACAGGGACAGGATTTCTCTGGAAACACCATATATTTT.

This clone was counted a few times. The J gene is TRBJ2-2, the V gene TRBV30, with TRBD2 matching over 7 bases. This CDR3 region has 14 residues. Germline V gene sequence: CDR1 GTSNPN, CDR2 SVGIG (reference sequence). With V trimmed by 4 bases and J by 2 bases, 4 bases remained unmatched. In nucleotides, the CDR3 is TGTGCCTGGAACAGCGGGGAAAACACCGGGGAGCTGTTTTTT. Translating it yields CAWNSGENTGELFF.

The chain carries TRBV30 and TRBJ1-2; D is unresolved. Germline-derived CDR1 and CDR2 are GTSNPN and SVGIG (reference sequence). CDR3 length: 13 amino acids. The V gene lost 0 bases and the J gene lost 4 bases, with 9 bases spanning the gap. The CDR3 is CAWSVLPRYGYTF. CDR3 sequence (DNA): TGTGCCTGGAGTGTACTCCCACGCTATGGCTACACCTTC. The entire variable domain, with the rest obtained from reference TRBV30 and TRBJ1-2, is as follows: SQTIHQWPATLVQPVGSPLSLECTVEGTSNPNLYWYRQAAGRGLQLLFYSVGIGQISSEVPQNLSASRPQDRQFILSSKKLLLSDSGFYLCAWSVLPRYGYTFGSGTRLTVV.

This chain uses TRBV11-3 with TRBJ1-1; D may be TRBD1 (5 bases). V lost 2 bases and J lost 2, with 9 bases in between. Germline V lookup: CDR1 SGHNT, CDR2 YENEEA. The CDR3 is made up of 14 amino acids. The CDR3, as DNA: TGTGCCAGCAGCTTAAGAGGGGCCAACACTGAAGCTTTCTTT. Protein: CASSLRGANTEAFF.

This clone was recorded only once. The CDR3 region is CASSREEGLSNYEQYF. CDR3 DNA: TGTGCCAGCAGCCGGGAGGAGGGACTCTCTAATTACGAGCAGTACTTC. The chain links TRBV6-6 to TRBJ2-7; TRBD2 aligns across 7 bases. V lost 6 bases and J lost 4; bases outside the gene matches: 15. This CDR3 has 16 amino acids. Per the germline V gene, CDR1 is MNHNY and CDR2 is SVGAGI (reference sequence).

The chain uses TRBV5-1 and TRBJ2-7; 8 nucleotides line up with TRBD2. With V trimmed by 0 bases and J by 2 bases, 7 bases remained unmatched. Germline values: CDR1 SGHRS, CDR2 YFSETQ. The CDR3 covers 16 residues. The CDR3 region is CASSLVGGETTYEQYF. CDR3 DNA: TGCGCCAGCAGCTTGGTCGGGGGGGAGACGACCTACGAGCAGTACTTC.

A single count supports this clone. The chain couples TRBV7-9 to TRBJ2-1, with 8 bases matching TRBD2. CDR3 length: 17 residues. Germline V lookup: CDR1 SEHNR, CDR2 FQNEAQ (reference sequence). V shed 5 bases and J 8 bases; nucleotides not matched to a gene: 17. Here the CDR3 reads CASSTRGSGSSKDEQFF. CDR3 in DNA: TGTGCCAGCAGCACCCGAGGGAGCGGGAGCTCGAAGGATGAGCAGTTCTTC.

This chain links TRBV4-3 with TRBJ2-7; D uncertain. CDR3 length: 13 amino acids. The germline gives CDR1 LGHNA, CDR2 YSLEER. The ends were cut back, 1 base at V and 2 bases at J, with 6 bases in the middle. The CDR3 is CASSQGMTYEQYF. The CDR3 region has the DNA TGCGCCAGCAGCCAAGGAATGACCTACGAGCAGTACTTC.

V is TRBV19 and J is TRBJ2-1; 15 bases match TRBD2. V lost 5 bases, J lost 0 bases, and 8 bases stayed unmatched. CDR3 length: 19 residues. The germline CDR1 and CDR2 sequences are LNHDA and SQIVND (reference sequence). CDR3 in DNA: TGTGCCAGTAGTCCGCCGGGACTAGCGGGAGGTATCTCCTACAATGAGCAGTTCTTC. Translated, it gives CASSPPGLAGGISYNEQFF.

The chain is built from TRBV19 and TRBJ1-2; the D gene is possibly TRBD1 (5 bases). V lost 10 bases to trimming and J lost 6 bases, with 18 bases between them. The length of the CDR3 is 13 residues. The germline CDR1 and CDR2 sequences are LNHDA and SQIVND (reference sequence). The CDR3 DNA reads TGTGCCACCGCCACCTGGACATACGATGGCTACACCTTC. Protein product: CATATWTYDGYTF.

V and J are TRBV28 and TRBJ1-1; 7 bases agree with TRBD1. This CDR3 has 13 amino acids. V trimming: 11 bases; J trimming: 4 bases; junction bases outside the gene matches: 10. Germline V gene data show CDR1 as MDHEN and CDR2 as SYDVKM. The CDR3 DNA is TGTGCCTGCGTAGGACAGGCTGGCACTGAAGCTTTCTTT. Translation gives CACVGQAGTEAFF.